This TCR beta chain was observed in a study of blood T cells in healthy people across ages. Study-wide background: Every two T cells gave about one barcoded beta molecule via template switching.

Those donating, healthy Caucasian individuals from Russia, were aged roughly 6 to 90. The draw of peripheral blood yielded approximately 11 milliliters from each donor. Samples each had at least 6 micrograms of total RNA extracted. For the second PCR, which ran for about 7 to 11 cycles, a sample-barcoded 5' primer and a J-beta primer mix were used. TCRdb processed the 5' RACE reads anew with MiXCR; each CDR3 protein has one entry. The repertoire includes roughly 1.5 million distinct CDR3 sequences, under 55% of them detected once, and about 4% sits in the top ten. This clonotype was counted many times. Input material: blood. The receptor comes from a woman younger than 35 in good health.

This chain's CDR3 is CASSPGTSGIPTQETQYF. CDR3 nucleotide sequence: TGTGCCAGCAGTCCGGGGACTAGCGGGATTCCCACTCAAGAGACCCAGTACTTC. This chain connects TRBV27 to TRBJ2-5; 13 positions agree with TRBD2. The ends lost 5 bases at V and 2 bases at J; junction bases unmatched: 11. Germline CDR1 reads MNHEY; CDR2 reads SMNVEV (reference sequence). The CDR3 totals 18 residues.